These 25 T cell receptor beta chains came from one sample sequenced in a study of cytomegalovirus exposure and HLA in healthy donors. Using immunoSEQ multiplex PCR, the repertoire was profiled, and TCRdb retains in-frame clones only, with some absent. The sample has some 150,000 clones, 70% to 90% seen once. Sample: PBMCs. The receptor set was obtained from a man between 18 and 35 years old in good health and CMV-seronegative.

The chain joins TRBV27 to TRBJ1-2, with D maybe TRBD1 (6 bases). With 3 bases removed from V and 4 bases from J, the gap between germline ends came to 12 bases. Looked up from germline, CDR1 is MNHEY and CDR2 is SMNVEV (reference sequence). The CDR3 covers 14 residues. CDR3 DNA: TGTGCCAGCAGTTTCTCGGGACAAACCTATGGCTACACCTTC. Its protein is CASSFSGQTYGYTF.

This chain links TRBV6-5 with TRBJ2-7; perhaps TRBD2 as D (6 bases). There are 15 residues in the CDR3. Trimming took off 4 bases at V and 7 bases at J, with 20 bases between the two ends. Germline V gene sequence: CDR1 MNHEY, CDR2 SVGAGI. As DNA, the CDR3 is TGTGCCAGCAGTTGGGACCGGACACCCGCGGGGGAGCAGTACTTC. Amino acid sequence: CASSWDRTPAGEQYF.

The chain recombines TRBV11-2 with TRBJ2-7, with D maybe TRBD1 (6 bases). The CDR3 runs 14 residues. The germline CDR1 and CDR2 sequences are SGHAT and FQNNGV. Trimming pared 3 bases from V and 2 bases from J, leaving 11 bases between. CDR3 coding DNA: TGTGCCAGCAGCTTTGGGGGCGCGACCTACGAGCAGTACTTC. This translates into CASSFGGATYEQYF.

The chain couples TRBV11-2 to TRBJ2-7, with TRBD1 matching 8 bases. Germline loops: CDR1 SGHAT, CDR2 FQNNGV. The CDR3 consists of 15 residues. V shed 1 base, J shed 2 bases, and the junction held 4 bases outside the gene matches. The chain's CDR3 is CASSLVSGGPYEQYV. The CDR3 DNA is TGTGCCAGCAGCTTAGTTTCAGGGGGCCCCTACGAGCAGTACGTC.

This clone was picked up one time. This sequence joins TRBV21-1 and TRBJ2-7; the D segment call TRBD1 is taken from the table without a DNA check. TRBV21-1 counts as a pseudogene. CDR3 length: 10 residues. The CDR3 nucleotides read TGTGCCAGCCCCAGGGTTGGGCAGTACGTC. Translation gives CASPRVGQYV.

The chain employs TRBV18 and TRBJ1-2; D gene uncertain. This CDR3 has 15 amino acids. The V end was cut by 5 bases, the J end by 4 bases, with 17 bases between. Germline loops: CDR1 KGHSH, CDR2 LQKENI. CDR3 protein: CASSVSAVSAYGYTF. The CDR3 bases are TGTGCCAGCTCAGTTTCAGCGGTGTCCGCCTATGGCTACACCTTC.

This clone has just one count. The V call is TRBV28, the J call TRBJ2-7; weak D call: TRBD2 (5 bases). Trimming stripped 9 bases from V and 2 bases from J, with 14 bases between. Germline lookup yields CDR1 MDHEN and CDR2 SYDVKM. The CDR3 spans 13 residues. As DNA, the CDR3 is TGTGCCAGTGAGAAGACGGGAACCTACGAGCAGTACTTC. Translation gives CASEKTGTYEQYF.

The genes are TRBV18 and TRBJ2-3, with D tentatively TRBD1 (6 bases). CDR1 KGHSH and CDR2 LQKENI come from the germline V gene. CDR3 length: 13 residues. V was pared by 8 bases and J by 4 bases, with 13 bases between. Here the CDR3 reads CASASGTSDTQYF. CDR3 nucleotides: TGTGCCAGCGCCTCCGGGACATCAGATACGCAGTATTTT.

The rearrangement links TRBV4-3 to TRBJ1-1, with 7 bases matching TRBD1. The CDR3 spans 15 residues. The V gene end was trimmed by 0 bases and the J gene end by 3 bases; junction bases not matched to a gene: 4. Germline V gene data show CDR1 as LGHNA and CDR2 as YSLEER. CDR3 in DNA: TGCGCCAGCAGCCAAGATCCCAGGGGGGACACTGAAGCTTTCTTT. Amino acids: CASSQDPRGDTEAFF.

This sequence joins TRBV27 and TRBJ1-1; D is undetermined. This CDR3 is built from 13 residues. Per germline, CDR1 MNHEY and CDR2 SMNVEV (reference sequence). Trimming cost V 4 bases and J 1 base, with 7 bases left between them. This CDR3 reads CASSYGRNTEAFF. DNA of the CDR3: TGTGCCAGCAGTTATGGCAGGAACACTGAAGCTTTCTTT.

The gene calls are TRBV5-1 and TRBJ1-1, with a tentative D call TRBD1 (6 bases). Germline CDR1 SGHRS, CDR2 YFSETQ. V gave up 3 bases and J gave up 1 base, with 10 bases separating them. The CDR3 loop spans 14 amino acids. The CDR3: CASSSTTGNTEAFF. Written as DNA, the CDR3 is TGCGCCAGCAGCTCGACGACAGGGAACACTGAAGCTTTCTTT.

V usage is TRBV6-1 and J usage is TRBJ2-1, with 13 nucleotides matching TRBD2. From germline, CDR1 is MNHNS and CDR2 SASEGT. Trimming removed 3 bases from V and 4 bases from J; junction bases left unmatched: 6. The CDR3 sequence is 17 residues long. This chain's CDR3 is CASSDPRTSGRYNEQFF. As DNA, the CDR3 is TGTGCCAGCAGTGATCCCAGGACTAGCGGGAGATACAATGAGCAGTTCTTC.

The count of this clone is one. This chain links TRBV6-1 with TRBJ1-5, with 9 bases identical to TRBD1. Per the germline V gene, CDR1 is MNHNS and CDR2 is SASEGT. J lost 3 bases, V lost 4 bases, and 10 bases had no gene match. The CDR3 consists of 17 residues. The CDR3 region has the DNA TGTGCCAGCAGTGGGGGGACAGGGCGAACCCTCAATCAGCCCCAGCATTTT. Its translation: CASSGGTGRTLNQPQHF.

The genes are TRBV28 and TRBJ1-2; D is possibly TRBD1 (6 bases). The CDR3 spans 13 residues. Germline CDR1 MDHEN, CDR2 SYDVKM. V lost 6 bases and J 4 bases, leaving 12 bases between the germline ends. CDR3 in DNA: TGTGCCAGCAGCCTGAACAGGGTCTATGGCTACACCTTC. Protein: CASSLNRVYGYTF.

The chain is built from TRBV5-1 and TRBJ1-4, with 7 bases aligning to TRBD1. Germline lookup yields CDR1 SGHRS and CDR2 YFSETQ. After removal of 0 bases from V and 1 base from J, the junction contained 12 bases not matched to a gene. The CDR3 is 19 amino acids. The CDR3 reads CASSLGGFRTGQTNEKLFF. The CDR3, as DNA: TGCGCCAGCAGCTTGGGGGGATTCCGGACAGGCCAAACTAATGAAAAACTGTTTTTT. The whole variable domain, remainder taken from reference TRBV5-1 and TRBJ1-4, is KAGVTQTPRYLIKTRGQQVTLSCSPISGHRSVSWYQQTPGQGLQFLFEYFSETQRNKGNFPGRFSGRQFSNSRSEMNVSTLELGDSALYLCASSLGGFRTGQTNEKLFFGSGTQLSVL.

The gene calls are TRBV5-1 and TRBJ2-2; D is possibly TRBD2 (5 bases). Per the germline V gene, CDR1 is SGHRS and CDR2 is YFSETQ. CDR3 length equals 17 residues. The ends were cut back, 4 bases at V and 0 bases at J, with 16 bases in the middle. This CDR3 is CASSRTEVRANTGELFF. The CDR3 bases are TGCGCCAGCAGCCGAACGGAGGTGCGGGCGAACACCGGGGAGCTGTTTTTT.

In its sample, this clone was seen once. The V call is TRBV2, the J call TRBJ2-1, with 9 bases identical to TRBD2. Germline V lookup: CDR1 SNHLY, CDR2 FYNNEI. V shed 8 bases, J shed 8 bases, and the junction held 4 bases outside the gene matches. The CDR3 covers 12 residues. The CDR3 loop is CASEIAGDEQFF. Written as DNA, the CDR3 is TGTGCCAGCGAAATAGCGGGAGATGAGCAGTTCTTC.

The chain is built from TRBV7-9 and TRBJ2-7; 7 bases align to TRBD2. Trimming took 1 base from V and 1 from J; bases not matched to a gene: 4. Germline loops: CDR1 SEHNR, CDR2 FQNEAQ (reference sequence). The CDR3 runs 15 residues. The CDR3 DNA reads as TGTGCCAGCAGCTTAGTTGGGGAGGGTTCCTACGAGCAGTACTTC. This translates into CASSLVGEGSYEQYF.

The V gene is TRBV4-2, the J gene TRBJ2-2, with 11 positions matching TRBD2. The ends lost 4 bases at V and 6 bases at J; junction bases unmatched: 13. Per germline, CDR1 LGHNA and CDR2 YNFKEQ. This CDR3 spans 18 amino acids. The CDR3 reads CASSPEGLAVGGAGELFF. The CDR3 nucleotides read TGTGCCAGCAGCCCGGAGGGACTAGCGGTGGGGGGAGCCGGGGAGCTGTTTTTT.

The CDR3 sequence is CASSRYPQRDMFEQFF. The DNA of the CDR3 is TGTGCCAGCAGCCGTTATCCCCAGCGGGATATGTTTGAGCAGTTCTTC. This chain uses TRBV7-9 with TRBJ2-1, with 7 bases identical to TRBD2. V lost 5 bases to trimming and J lost 9 bases; unmatched junction nucleotides: 16. From germline, CDR1 is SEHNR and CDR2 FQNEAQ (reference sequence). The CDR3 has 16 amino acids.

The chain uses TRBV7-9 and TRBJ2-1; possibly TRBD2 for D (6 bases). Germline V gene data show CDR1 as SEHNR and CDR2 as FQNEAQ (reference sequence). The CDR3 sequence is 17 residues long. Trimming took 5 bases from V and 0 from J, leaving 17 bases between them. The CDR3 region is CASSPRIGRSSYNEQFF. DNA of the CDR3: TGTGCCAGCAGCCCGCGGATTGGGAGGAGCTCCTACAATGAGCAGTTCTTC.

The CDR3 spells CASSYPGQSYGYTF. The DNA for the CDR3 is TGCGCCAGCAGCTACCCGGGACAGAGCTATGGCTACACCTTC. The rearrangement links TRBV5-1 to TRBJ1-2; 7 nucleotides agree with TRBD1. The CDR3 covers 14 residues. Losses at the gene ends were 3 bases for V and 4 bases for J; bases not matched to a gene: 6. Germline CDR1 is SGHRS and CDR2 is YFSETQ.

This clone was seen a handful of times. The genes are TRBV25-1 and TRBJ2-7, with 7 nucleotides matching TRBD1. Unmatched junction bases numbered 9, after V lost 4 bases and J lost 6 bases. Per the germline V gene, CDR1 is MGHDK and CDR2 is SYGVNS. There are 14 residues in the CDR3. The CDR3 bases are TGTGCCAGCAGTGGACAGGGTACTCCCTCCGAGCAGTACGTC. Its protein product is CASSGQGTPSEQYV.

This sequence joins TRBV6-4 and TRBJ2-3; weak D call: TRBD1 (6 bases). Per germline, CDR1 MRHNA and CDR2 SNTAGT. This CDR3 has 15 residues. V was cut by 2 bases and J by 2 bases, with 11 bases left in between. The CDR3 is CASSDTGLDTDTQYF. The DNA for the CDR3 is TGTGCCAGCAGTGACACAGGGCTCGACACAGATACGCAGTATTTT.

V is TRBV5-1 and J is TRBJ2-1, with 9 bases matching TRBD1. The ends lost 4 bases at V and 8 bases at J; junction bases unmatched: 10. CDR1 SGHRS and CDR2 YFSETQ come from the germline V gene. The CDR3 is 15 residues long. Here the CDR3 DNA reads TGCGCCAGCAGCCGGGACAGGGCCCCCGGCGATGAGCAGTTCTTC. Protein sequence: CASSRDRAPGDEQFF.